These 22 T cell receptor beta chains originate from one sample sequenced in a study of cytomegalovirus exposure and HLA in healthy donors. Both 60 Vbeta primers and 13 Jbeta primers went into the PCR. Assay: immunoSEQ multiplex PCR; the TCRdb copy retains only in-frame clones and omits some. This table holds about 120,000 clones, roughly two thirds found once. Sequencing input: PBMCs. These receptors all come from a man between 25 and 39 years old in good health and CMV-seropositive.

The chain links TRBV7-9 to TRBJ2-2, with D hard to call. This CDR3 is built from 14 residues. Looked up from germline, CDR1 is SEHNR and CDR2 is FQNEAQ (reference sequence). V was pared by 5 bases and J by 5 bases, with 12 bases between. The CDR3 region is CASSPDGLTGELFF. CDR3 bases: TGTGCCAGCAGCCCAGATGGTTTGACCGGGGAGCTGTTTTTT.

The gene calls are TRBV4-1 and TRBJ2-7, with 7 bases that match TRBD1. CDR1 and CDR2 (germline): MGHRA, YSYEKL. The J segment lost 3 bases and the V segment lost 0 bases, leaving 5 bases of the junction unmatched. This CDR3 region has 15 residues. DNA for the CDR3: TGCGCCAGCAGCCAAGAATGGGACAGCCGCTACGAGCAGTACTTC. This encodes CASSQEWDSRYEQYF.

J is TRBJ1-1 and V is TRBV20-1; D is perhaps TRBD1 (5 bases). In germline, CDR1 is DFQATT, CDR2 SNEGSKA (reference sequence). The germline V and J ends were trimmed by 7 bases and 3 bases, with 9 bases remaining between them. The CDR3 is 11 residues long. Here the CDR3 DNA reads TGCAGTGGGCAGGGTGACACTGAAGCTTTCTTT. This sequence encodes CSGQGDTEAFF.

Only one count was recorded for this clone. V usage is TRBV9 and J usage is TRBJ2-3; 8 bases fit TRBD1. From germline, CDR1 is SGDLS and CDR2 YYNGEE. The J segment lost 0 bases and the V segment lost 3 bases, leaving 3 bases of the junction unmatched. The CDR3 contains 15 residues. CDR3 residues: CASSERTGSTDTQYF. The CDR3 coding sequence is TGTGCCAGCAGCGAAAGGACAGGGAGCACAGATACGCAGTATTTT.

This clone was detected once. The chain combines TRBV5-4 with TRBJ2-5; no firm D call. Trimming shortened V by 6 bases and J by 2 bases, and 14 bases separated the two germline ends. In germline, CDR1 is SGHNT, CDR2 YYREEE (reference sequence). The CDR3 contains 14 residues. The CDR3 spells CASTSAEEQETQYF. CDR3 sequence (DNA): TGTGCCAGCACCTCCGCTGAGGAACAAGAGACCCAGTACTTC.

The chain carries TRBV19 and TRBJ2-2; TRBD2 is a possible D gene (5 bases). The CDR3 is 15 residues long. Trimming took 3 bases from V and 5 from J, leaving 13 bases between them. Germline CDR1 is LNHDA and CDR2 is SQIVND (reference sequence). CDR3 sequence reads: CASSIRGSRTGELFF. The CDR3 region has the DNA TGTGCCAGTAGTATTAGAGGGAGTAGGACCGGGGAGCTGTTTTTT.

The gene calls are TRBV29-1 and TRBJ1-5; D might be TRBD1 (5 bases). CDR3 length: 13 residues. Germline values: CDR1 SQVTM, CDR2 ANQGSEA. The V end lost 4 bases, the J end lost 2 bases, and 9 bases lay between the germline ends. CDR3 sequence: CSVGGGGNQPQHF. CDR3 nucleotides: TGCAGCGTTGGGGGGGGAGGCAATCAGCCCCAGCATTTT. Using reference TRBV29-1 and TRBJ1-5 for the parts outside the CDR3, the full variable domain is SAVISQKPSRDICQRGTSLTIQCQVDSQVTMMFWYRQQPGQSLTLIATANQGSEATYESGFVIDKFPISRPNLTFSTLTVSNMSPEDSSIYLCSVGGGGNQPQHFGDGTRLSIL.

This chain's CDR3 is CASSPGGRGWHTQYF. The CDR3 DNA is TGTGCCAGCAGCCCAGGAGGGAGGGGATGGCATACGCAGTATTTT. The genes are TRBV9 and TRBJ2-3; 7 nucleotides line up with TRBD2. CDR3 length equals 15 residues. V lost 4 bases and J lost 7; bases outside the gene matches: 12. From germline, CDR1 is SGDLS and CDR2 YYNGEE.

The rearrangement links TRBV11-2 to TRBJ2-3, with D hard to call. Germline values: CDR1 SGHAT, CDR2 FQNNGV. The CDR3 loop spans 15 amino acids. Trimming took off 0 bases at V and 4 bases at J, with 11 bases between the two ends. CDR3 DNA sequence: TGTGCCAGCAGCTTAGATCGGAGTTGGGCAGATACGCAGTATTTT. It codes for CASSLDRSWADTQYF.

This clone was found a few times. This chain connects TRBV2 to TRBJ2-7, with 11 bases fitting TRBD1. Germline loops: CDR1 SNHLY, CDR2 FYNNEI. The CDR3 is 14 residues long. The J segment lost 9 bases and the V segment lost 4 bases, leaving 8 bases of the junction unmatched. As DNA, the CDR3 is TGTGCCAGCAGTGGGGATGGGGGACAGGGGGGGCAGTACTTC. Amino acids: CASSGDGGQGGQYF.

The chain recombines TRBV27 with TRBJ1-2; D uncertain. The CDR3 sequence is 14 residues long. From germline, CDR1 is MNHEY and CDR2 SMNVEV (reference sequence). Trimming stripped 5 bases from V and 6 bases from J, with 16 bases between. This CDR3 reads CASSTSPIRDGYTF. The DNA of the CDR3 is TGTGCCAGCAGTACCTCACCCATCCGAGATGGCTACACCTTC.

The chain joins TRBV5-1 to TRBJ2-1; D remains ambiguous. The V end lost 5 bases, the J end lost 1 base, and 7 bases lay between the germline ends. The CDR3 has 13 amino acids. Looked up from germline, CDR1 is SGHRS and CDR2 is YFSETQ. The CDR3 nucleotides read TGCGCCAGCAGTGAGGCTTCCTACAATGAGCAGTTCTTC. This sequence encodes CASSEASYNEQFF.

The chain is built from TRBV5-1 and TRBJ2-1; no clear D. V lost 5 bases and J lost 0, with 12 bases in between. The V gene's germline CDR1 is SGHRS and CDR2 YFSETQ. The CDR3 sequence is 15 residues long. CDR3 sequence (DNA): TGCGCCAGCAGTAGCCGTCCAAGCTCCTACAATGAGCAGTTCTTC. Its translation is CASSSRPSSYNEQFF.

CDR3 bases: TGTGCCACCAGCAGAGATACGGGACTAATCTACGAGCAGTACTTC. Its translation is CATSRDTGLIYEQYF. The chain recombines TRBV15 with TRBJ2-7, with 7 positions matching TRBD2. J lost 3 bases, V lost 0 bases, and 5 bases had no gene match. The CDR3 is 15 amino acids. Germline CDR1 reads LNHNV; CDR2 reads YYDKDF (reference sequence). Looking up the rest from reference TRBV15 and TRBJ2-7 gives the full variable domain: DAMVIQNPRYQVTQFGKPVTLSCSQTLNHNVMYWYQQKSSQAPKLLFHYYDKDFNNEADTPDNFQSRRPNTSFCFLDIRSPGLGDTAMYLCATSRDTGLIYEQYFGPGTRLTVT.

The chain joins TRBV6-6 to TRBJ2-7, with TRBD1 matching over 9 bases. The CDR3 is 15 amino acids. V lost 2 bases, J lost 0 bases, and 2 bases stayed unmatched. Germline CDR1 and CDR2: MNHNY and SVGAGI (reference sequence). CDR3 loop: CASSYRQGGSYEQYF. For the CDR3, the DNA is TGTGCCAGCAGTTACAGACAGGGGGGCTCCTACGAGCAGTACTTC.

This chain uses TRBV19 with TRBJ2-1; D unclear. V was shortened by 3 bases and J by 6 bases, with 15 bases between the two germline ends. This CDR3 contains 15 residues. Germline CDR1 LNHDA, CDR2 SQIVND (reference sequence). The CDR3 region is CASSIKVVRSNEQFF. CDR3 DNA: TGTGCCAGTAGTATCAAGGTCGTGAGGAGCAATGAGCAGTTCTTC.

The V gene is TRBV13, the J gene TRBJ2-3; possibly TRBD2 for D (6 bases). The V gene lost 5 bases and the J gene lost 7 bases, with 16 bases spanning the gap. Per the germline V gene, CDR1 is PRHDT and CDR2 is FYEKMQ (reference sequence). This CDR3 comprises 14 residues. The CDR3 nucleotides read TGTGCCAGCAGCGAGGGACTCTCAACAAATACGCAGTATTTT. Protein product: CASSEGLSTNTQYF.

CDR3 region: CASSLGTGIYQPQHF. The DNA of the CDR3 is TGTGCCAGCAGCTTGGGGACAGGGATTTATCAGCCCCAGCATTTT. This chain links TRBV5-6 with TRBJ1-5, with TRBD1 matching 8 bases. V lost 0 bases and J lost 5; bases outside the gene matches: 4. This CDR3 contains 15 residues. Germline loops: CDR1 SGHDT, CDR2 YYEEEE. The full variable domain, its missing parts supplied by reference TRBV5-6 and TRBJ1-5, is DAGVTQSPTHLIKTRGQQVTLRCSPKSGHDTVSWYQQALGQGPQFIFQYYEEEERQRGNFPDRFSGHQFPNYSSELNVNALLLGDSALYLCASSLGTGIYQPQHFGDGTRLSIL.

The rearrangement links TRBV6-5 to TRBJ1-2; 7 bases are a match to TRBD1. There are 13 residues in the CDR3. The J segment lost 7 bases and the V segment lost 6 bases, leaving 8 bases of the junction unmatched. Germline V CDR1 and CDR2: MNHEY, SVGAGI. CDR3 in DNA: TGTGCCAGCAGGGAAACTACAGGGGCTGGCTACACCTTC. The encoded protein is CASRETTGAGYTF.

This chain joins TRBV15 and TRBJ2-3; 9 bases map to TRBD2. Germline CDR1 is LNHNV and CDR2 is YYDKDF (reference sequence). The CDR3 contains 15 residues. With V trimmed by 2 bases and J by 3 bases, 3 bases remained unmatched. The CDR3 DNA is TGTGCCACCAGCAGACGAGCGGGAGGAACAGATACGCAGTATTTT. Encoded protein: CATSRRAGGTDTQYF.

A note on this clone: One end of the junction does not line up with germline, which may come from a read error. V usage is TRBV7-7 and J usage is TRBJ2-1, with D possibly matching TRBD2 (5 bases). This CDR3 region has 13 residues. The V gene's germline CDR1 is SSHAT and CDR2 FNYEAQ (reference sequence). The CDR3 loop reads CASSLRRDNEQFF. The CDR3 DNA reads TGTGCTAGCAGCTTGCGGCGGGACAATGAGCAGTTCTTC.

CDR3 residues: CASSSSGLAGAYEQFF. CDR3 DNA sequence: TGCGCCAGCAGCTCGTCGGGACTAGCGGGAGCCTATGAGCAGTTCTTC. The chain recombines TRBV5-1 with TRBJ2-1, with 14 nucleotides matching TRBD2. With V trimmed by 3 bases and J by 8 bases, 7 bases remained unmatched. The germline V gene has CDR1 SGHRS and CDR2 YFSETQ. This CDR3 is 16 amino acids long.